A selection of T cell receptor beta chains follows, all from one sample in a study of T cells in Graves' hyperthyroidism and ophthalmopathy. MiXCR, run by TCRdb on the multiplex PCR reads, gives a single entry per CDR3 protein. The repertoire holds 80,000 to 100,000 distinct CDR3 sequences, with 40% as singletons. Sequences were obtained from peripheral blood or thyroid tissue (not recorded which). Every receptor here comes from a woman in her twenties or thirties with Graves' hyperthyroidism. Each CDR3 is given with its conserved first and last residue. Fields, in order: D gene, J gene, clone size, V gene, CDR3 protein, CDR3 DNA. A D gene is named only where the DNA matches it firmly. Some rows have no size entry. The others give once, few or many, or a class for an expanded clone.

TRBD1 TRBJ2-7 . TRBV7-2 CASSLGQGIYEQHF TGTGCCAGCAGTTTGGGACAGGGAATCTACGAGCAGCACTTC
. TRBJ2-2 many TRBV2 CASSARTSRNTGELFF TGTGCCAGCAGTGCCCGAACTAGCAGAAACACCGGGGAGCTGTTTTTT
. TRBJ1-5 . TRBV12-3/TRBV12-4 CASSFPGGNQPQHF TGTGCCAGCAGCTTCCCCGGGGGCAATCAGCCCCAGCATTTT
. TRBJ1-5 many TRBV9 CASSAARSNQPQHF TGTGCCAGCAGCGCGGCACGGAGCAATCAGCCCCAGCATTTT
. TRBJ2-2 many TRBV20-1 CSASRTNTGELFF TGCAGTGCTAGCCGGACGAACACCGGGGAGCTGTTTTTT
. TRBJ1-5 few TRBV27 CASSFQGRDQPQHF TGTGCCAGCAGTTTCCAGGGAAGGGATCAGCCCCAGCATTTT
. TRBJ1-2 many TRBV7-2 CASSFSTRQNGYTF TGTGCCAGCAGCTTTAGTACTAGGCAGAATGGCTACACCTTC
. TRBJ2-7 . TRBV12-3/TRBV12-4 CASGGRKSYVQYF TGTGCCAGCGGTGGGCGGAAGTCCTACGTGCAGTACTTT
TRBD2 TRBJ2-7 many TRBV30 CAWETGTSEGGEQYF TGTGCCTGGGAAACTGGGACTAGCGAAGGTGGCGAGCAGTACTTC
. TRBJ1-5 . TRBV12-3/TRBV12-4 CASSLGLNQPQHF TGTGCCAGCAGTTTGGGACTCAATCAGCCCCAGCATTTT
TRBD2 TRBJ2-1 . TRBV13 CASSLGLAGTYNDQFF TGTGCCAGCAGCTTAGGACTAGCGGGGACTTACAATGATCAGTTCTTC
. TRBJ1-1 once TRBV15 CATSSLIPGTEAFF TGTGCCACCAGCAGCTTAATCCCGGGCACTGAAGCTTTCTTT
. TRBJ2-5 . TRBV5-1 CASSLQAPEIQYF TGCGCCAGCAGCTTGCAGGCCCCAGAGATCCAGTACTTC
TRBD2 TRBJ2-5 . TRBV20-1 CSARAGLAGGETQYF TGCAGTGCTAGAGCGGGACTAGCGGGAGGGGAGACCCAGTACTTC
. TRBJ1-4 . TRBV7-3 CASSRRGVGPNEKLFF TGCGCCAGCAGCCGCCGGGGAGTAGGGCCGAATGAAAAACTGTTTTTT
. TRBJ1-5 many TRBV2 CASCKEEYSNQPQHF TGTGCCAGCTGTAAGGAAGAATATAGCAATCAGCCCCAGCATTTT
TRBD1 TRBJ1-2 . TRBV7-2 CASSFVRTGARSGYTF TGTGCCAGCAGCTTCGTCCGGACAGGGGCGCGTTCTGGCTACACCTTC
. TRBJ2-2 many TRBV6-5 CASSRGVYTGELFF TGTGCCAGCAGCCGGGGAGTCTACACCGGGGAGCTGTTTTTT
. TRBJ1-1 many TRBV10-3 CATGPLKSYTEAFF TGTGCCACAGGGCCCTTAAAATCGTACACTGAAGCTTTCTTT
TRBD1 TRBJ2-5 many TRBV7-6 CASSTSGDRGSTQYF TGTGCCAGCAGCACGAGTGGGGACAGGGGGTCAACCCAGTACTTC
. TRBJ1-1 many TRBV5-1 CASSSGQARGTEAFF TGCGCCAGCAGCTCCGGACAAGCCCGGGGTACTGAAGCTTTCTTT
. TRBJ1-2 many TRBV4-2 CASSQDPGTAYGYTF TGTGCCAGCAGCCAGGACCCCGGGACGGCCTATGGCTACACCTTC